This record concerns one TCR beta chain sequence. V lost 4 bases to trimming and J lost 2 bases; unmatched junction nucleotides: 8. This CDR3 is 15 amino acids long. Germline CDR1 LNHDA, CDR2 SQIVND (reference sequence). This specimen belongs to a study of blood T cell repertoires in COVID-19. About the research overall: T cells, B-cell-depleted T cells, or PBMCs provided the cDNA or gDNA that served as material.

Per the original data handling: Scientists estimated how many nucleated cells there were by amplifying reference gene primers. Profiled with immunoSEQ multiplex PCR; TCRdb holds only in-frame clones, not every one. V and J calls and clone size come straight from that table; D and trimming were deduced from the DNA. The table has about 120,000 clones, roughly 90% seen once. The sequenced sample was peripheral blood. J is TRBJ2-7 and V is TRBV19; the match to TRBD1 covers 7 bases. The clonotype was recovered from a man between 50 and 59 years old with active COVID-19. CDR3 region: CASSTRQGLTYEQYF. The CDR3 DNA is TGTGCCAGTAGTACTCGACAGGGATTAACCTACGAGCAGTACTTC.